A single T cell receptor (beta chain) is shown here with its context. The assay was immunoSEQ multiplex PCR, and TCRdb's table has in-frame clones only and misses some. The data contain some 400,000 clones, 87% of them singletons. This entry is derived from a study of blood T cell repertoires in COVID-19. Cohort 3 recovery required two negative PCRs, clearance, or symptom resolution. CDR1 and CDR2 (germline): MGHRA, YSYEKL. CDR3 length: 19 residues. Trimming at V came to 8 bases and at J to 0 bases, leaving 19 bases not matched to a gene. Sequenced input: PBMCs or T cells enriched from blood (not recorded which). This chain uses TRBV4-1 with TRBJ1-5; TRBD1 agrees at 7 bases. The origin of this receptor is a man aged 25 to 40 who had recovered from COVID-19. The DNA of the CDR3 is TGCGCCAGCCGCCCACGGGGGGGACAGAGAAGCTATAGCAATCAGCCCCAGCATTTT. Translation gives CASRPRGGQRSYSNQPQHF.